The TCR beta chain under discussion was sequenced for a study of T cells expressing NK-cell markers. Overall study: Sorted T-cell subsets CD3+CD56+NKG2C+, CD3+CD56+NKG2C- and CD3+CD56-NKG2C+ were TCR beta-sequenced. In the group of eight sequenced donors, seven were HCMV-seropositive and one was seronegative. The study, taken as a whole, reports: Once again these clonotypes came out on top in the CD3+CD56-NKG2C+ fraction of several donors.

To note about this clonotype: As yet, its antigen is unknown.

Germline CDR1 is SGDLS and CDR2 is YYNGEE. This CDR3 has 15 amino acids. 5'RACE template switching with UMIs generated TCR beta cDNA. TCRdb reanalyzed the 5' RACE reads, giving one entry per CDR3 protein sequence and no DNA. The data include approximately 170,000 distinct CDR3 sequences; the top ten clones carry just over 20%. V gene TRBV9 combines with J gene TRBJ1-6. The sequenced sample was blood T cells: a sorted CD56 or NKG2C T cell subset, CD4+ or CD8+ T cells, or bulk PBMC T cells (not recorded which). The TCR originated in a man between 18 and 69 years old in good health. The CDR3 spells CASSVGGGGNSPLHF.